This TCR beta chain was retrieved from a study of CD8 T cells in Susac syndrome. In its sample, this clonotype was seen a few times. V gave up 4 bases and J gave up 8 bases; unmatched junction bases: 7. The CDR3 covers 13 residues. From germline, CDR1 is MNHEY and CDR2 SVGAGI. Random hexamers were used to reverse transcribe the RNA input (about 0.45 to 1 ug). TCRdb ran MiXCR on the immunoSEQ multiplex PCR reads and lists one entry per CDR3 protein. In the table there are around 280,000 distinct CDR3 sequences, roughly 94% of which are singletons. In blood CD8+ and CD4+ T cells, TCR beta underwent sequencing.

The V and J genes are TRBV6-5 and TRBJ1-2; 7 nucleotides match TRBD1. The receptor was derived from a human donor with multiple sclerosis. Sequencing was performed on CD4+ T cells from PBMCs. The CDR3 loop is CASSLTGEGGYTF. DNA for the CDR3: TGTGCCAGCAGTTTAACAGGGGAGGGCGGCTACACCTTC.